Each of the 21 T cell receptor beta chains below was sequenced from the same sample in a study of OX40 agonist ivuxolimab in advanced cancers. The protocol was immunoSEQ multiplex PCR, while the TCRdb copy is restricted to in-frame clones and leaves out a portion. The sample yields some 86,000 clones, roughly 94% seen once. The material was CD4+ or CD8+ T cells sorted from blood, obtained in a trial of the OX40 agonist ivuxolimab. Receptor source: an adult with an advanced solid tumor such as melanoma, head and neck, liver or kidney cancer.

The V gene is TRBV27, the J gene TRBJ2-7; TRBD1 matches at 8 bases. CDR1 and CDR2 (germline): MNHEY, SMNVEV (reference sequence). V was pared by 6 bases and J by 9 bases, with 13 bases of the junction left unmatched. CDR3 length equals 14 residues. CDR3 sequence: CASSSRQGPSTQYF. As DNA, the CDR3 is TGTGCCAGCAGCTCAAGACAGGGGCCCTCGACGCAGTACTTC.

This chain connects TRBV19 to TRBJ1-1, with D tentatively TRBD1 (6 bases). Per the germline V gene, CDR1 is LNHDA and CDR2 is SQIVND (reference sequence). The V end was cut by 0 bases, the J end by 8 bases, with 22 bases between. The CDR3 extends over 17 amino acids. The CDR3 loop is CASSIEGATTLAVEAFF. CDR3 nucleotides: TGTGCCAGTAGTATAGAGGGGGCCACCACCTTGGCGGTCGAAGCTTTCTTT.

V gene TRBV11-2 combines with J gene TRBJ2-7, with 7 bases aligning to TRBD1. The CDR3 is 13 residues long. Germline V gives CDR1 SGHAT, CDR2 FQNNGV. V lost 3 bases and J lost 4; bases outside the gene matches: 3. The CDR3 bases are TGTGCCAGCAGCTTTGGGACAGAATACGAGCAGTACTTC. This sequence encodes CASSFGTEYEQYF. Based on the CDR3 plus reference TRBV11-2 and TRBJ2-7, the full variable domain is EAGVAQSPRYKIIEKRQSVAFWCNPISGHATLYWYQQILGQGPKLLIQFQNNGVVDDSQLPKDRFSAERLKGVDSTLKIQPAKLEDSAVYLCASSFGTEYEQYFGPGTRLTVT.

This clone has just one count. The V and J genes are TRBV30 and TRBJ1-4; possibly TRBD1 for D (6 bases). The CDR3 runs to 16 residues. The germline V gene encodes CDR1 GTSNPN and CDR2 SVGIG (reference sequence). V was pared by 4 bases and J by 8 bases, with 23 bases between. CDR3 coding DNA: TGTGCCTGGACCGAGGGGGTCGCGGGGCCAGGGGAAAAACTGTTTTTT. Its translation: CAWTEGVAGPGEKLFF.

The rearrangement joins TRBV11-2 to TRBJ2-7; tentatively, D is TRBD2 (6 bases). The ends were cut back, 3 bases at V and 0 bases at J, with 9 bases in the middle. The CDR3 runs 14 residues. In germline, CDR1 is SGHAT, CDR2 FQNNGV. CDR3 DNA sequence: TGTGCCAGCAGCTTGGGGGGTCCCTCCTACGAGCAGTACTTC. Translation gives CASSLGGPSYEQYF.

The V call is TRBV9, the J call TRBJ2-3; TRBD2 matches 9 bases. CDR3 length: 16 residues. The trim removed 1 base at V and 0 bases at J, leaving 3 bases unmatched. In germline, CDR1 is SGDLS, CDR2 YYNGEE. Here the CDR3 reads CASSVRLAGSTDTQYF. The CDR3 DNA follows: TGTGCCAGCAGCGTACGGCTAGCGGGGAGCACAGATACGCAGTATTTT. Complete variable domain (other parts from reference TRBV9 and TRBJ2-3): DSGVTQTPKHLITATGQRVTLRCSPRSGDLSVYWYQQSLDQGLQFLIQYYNGEERAKGNILERFSAQQFPDLHSELNLSSLELGDSALYFCASSVRLAGSTDTQYFGPGTRLTVL.

The V and J genes are TRBV28 and TRBJ2-7, with 11 nucleotides matching TRBD2. The CDR3 runs to 21 residues. Germline loops: CDR1 MDHEN, CDR2 SYDVKM. The V segment lost 2 bases and the J segment 2 bases; nucleotides outside the gene matches: 20. For the CDR3, the DNA is TGTGCCAGCAGTTTACCTCTCACCGGGACTAGCGGCCCCGAAGGTACCTACGAGCAGTACTTC. It is translated as CASSLPLTGTSGPEGTYEQYF.

The chain employs TRBV27 and TRBJ2-2; weak D call: TRBD2 (5 bases). This CDR3 is 17 amino acids long. From germline, CDR1 is MNHEY and CDR2 SMNVEV (reference sequence). V shed 7 bases and J shed 3 bases, with 21 bases lying between them. The CDR3 sequence is CASTLLGSQWDTGELFF. DNA for the CDR3: TGTGCCAGCACCCTACTAGGTAGTCAGTGGGACACCGGGGAGCTGTTTTTT.

This chain connects TRBV7-9 to TRBJ2-1, with 10 positions matching TRBD2. The CDR3 runs 16 residues. Germline V lookup: CDR1 SEHNR, CDR2 FQNEAQ (reference sequence). V shed 4 bases, J shed 3 bases, and the junction held 6 bases outside the gene matches. The CDR3, as DNA: TGTGCCAGCAGCTCCTTGTGGACTAGCGGCTACAATGAGCAGTTCTTC. Amino acids: CASSSLWTSGYNEQFF.

The chain links TRBV7-2 to TRBJ2-2; 14 nucleotides align to TRBD2. Germline trimming cut 1 base from V and 6 bases from J; bases unmatched to any gene: 7. Germline V gives CDR1 SGHTA, CDR2 FQGNSA. There are 18 residues in the CDR3. CDR3 sequence reads: CASSLVAGTSGSSGELFF. For the CDR3, the DNA is TGTGCCAGCAGCTTAGTAGCCGGGACTAGCGGGAGTTCCGGGGAGCTGTTTTTT.

This chain joins TRBV28 and TRBJ2-3; TRBD2 matches at 8 bases. CDR3 length equals 16 residues. Germline CDR1 and CDR2: MDHEN and SYDVKM. V gave up 3 bases and J gave up 2 bases; unmatched junction bases: 7. The CDR3 region has the DNA TGTGCCAGCAGTTTTCTAGCGGGCCTACTCACAGATACGCAGTATTTT. Translation gives CASSFLAGLLTDTQYF.

The rearrangement uses TRBV7-6 and TRBJ2-3, with D maybe TRBD1 (6 bases). Germline V gene lookup returns CDR1 SGHVS and CDR2 FNYEAQ. The V gene lost 4 bases and the J gene lost 2 bases, with 7 bases spanning the gap. The CDR3 is made up of 13 amino acids. In DNA, the CDR3 is TGTGCCAGCAGCTACAGGGACACAGATACGCAGTATTTT. Translating gives CASSYRDTDTQYF.

DNA of the CDR3: TGTGCCAGCAGTGAGTGGCAGAAGAGCACTGAAGCTTTCTTT. It is translated as CASSEWQKSTEAFF. The chain is built from TRBV2 and TRBJ1-1; D is unresolved. This CDR3 contains 14 residues. Deletions cut 3 bases from V and 4 bases from J, with 12 bases between. The germline gives CDR1 SNHLY, CDR2 FYNNEI.

The chain couples TRBV7-3 to TRBJ2-1; possibly TRBD2 for D (6 bases). CDR1 is SGHTA, CDR2 FQGTGA, per germline. V lost 3 bases and J 4 bases, leaving 13 bases between the germline ends. The CDR3 has 15 residues. The CDR3 coding sequence is TGTGCCAGCAGCTTTAGAGGAGGGGAATACAATGAGCAGTTCTTC. Translation: CASSFRGGEYNEQFF.

The rearrangement joins TRBV19 to TRBJ2-7; 8 positions agree with TRBD1. V shed 2 bases, J shed 3 bases, and the junction held 3 bases outside the gene matches. The CDR3 length is 14 residues. The germline gives CDR1 LNHDA, CDR2 SQIVND (reference sequence). CDR3 sequence reads: CASSITGGVYEQYF. The CDR3 DNA reads TGTGCCAGTAGTATAACAGGGGGAGTCTACGAGCAGTACTTC.

The rearrangement uses TRBV4-3 and TRBJ2-6; 9 nucleotides line up with TRBD1. From germline, CDR1 is LGHNA and CDR2 YSLEER. V lost 1 base, J lost 0 bases, and 16 bases stayed unmatched. The CDR3 has 22 residues. CDR3 DNA: TGCGCCAGCAGCCAAGTTTCCGGGACAGGGAAATTTCAAATCTCTGGGGCCAACGTCCTGACTTTC. Its protein product is CASSQVSGTGKFQISGANVLTF.

The chain uses TRBV19 and TRBJ2-3; TRBD2 matches at 7 bases. The CDR3 is made up of 13 amino acids. The germline CDR1 and CDR2 sequences are LNHDA and SQIVND (reference sequence). Germline trimming cut 6 bases from V and 6 bases from J; bases unmatched to any gene: 6. The CDR3: CASRLAAADTQYF. DNA of the CDR3: TGTGCCAGTAGGCTAGCGGCCGCGGATACGCAGTATTTT.

This clone came up once. As DNA, the CDR3 is TGTGCCAGTAGTTCCCCGACAGACTATCTTACCTACGAGCAGTACTTC. Encoded protein: CASSSPTDYLTYEQYF. The V gene is TRBV19, the J gene TRBJ2-7; D may correspond to TRBD1 or TRBD2 (5 bases each). CDR1 and CDR2 from the germline V gene are LNHDA and SQIVND (reference sequence). This CDR3 spans 16 amino acids. V was clipped by 5 bases and J by 2 bases, with 19 bases between them. The full variable domain, its missing parts supplied by reference TRBV19 and TRBJ2-7, is DGGITQSPKYLFRKEGQNVTLSCEQNLNHDAMYWYRQDPGQGLRLIYYSQIVNDFQKGDIAEGYSVSREKKESFPLTVTSAQKNPTAFYLCASSSPTDYLTYEQYFGPGTRLTVT.

J is TRBJ2-7 and V is TRBV9, with D uncertain. Germline V gives CDR1 SGDLS, CDR2 YYNGEE. CDR3 size: 13 residues. V lost 0 bases, J lost 4 bases, and 8 bases lay in between. The CDR3 sequence: CASSVDGLYEQYF. CDR3 DNA sequence: TGTGCCAGCAGCGTAGATGGCCTTTACGAGCAGTACTTC.

This sequence joins TRBV19 and TRBJ2-7, with 7 bases fitting TRBD1. Trimming cost V 4 bases and J 7 bases; bases outside gene matches: 10. Germline CDR1 and CDR2: LNHDA and SQIVND (reference sequence). The CDR3 extends over 14 amino acids. The CDR3 DNA sequence: TGTGCCAGTAGTACCAGGACAGGAGCTAGGGAGCAGTACTTC. Translation: CASSTRTGAREQYF. The full variable domain, with the rest looked up from reference TRBV19 and TRBJ2-7, is DGGITQSPKYLFRKEGQNVTLSCEQNLNHDAMYWYRQDPGQGLRLIYYSQIVNDFQKGDIAEGYSVSREKKESFPLTVTSAQKNPTAFYLCASSTRTGAREQYFGPGTRLTVT.

This rearrangement joins TRBV28 to TRBJ1-2; the D gene is possibly TRBD1 (5 bases). V was cut by 1 base and J by 8 bases, with 11 bases left in between. The CDR3 has 13 amino acids. CDR1 is MDHEN, CDR2 SYDVKM, per germline. The CDR3 nucleotides are TGTGCCAGCAGTTTATCGGGGCGATGGGGCTACACCTTC. Translating gives CASSLSGRWGYTF.